One sample yielded the 12 T cell receptor beta chains listed below, sequenced in a study of cytomegalovirus exposure and HLA in healthy donors. Use of 60 Vbeta and 13 Jbeta primers characterized the PCR. Profiling relied on immunoSEQ multiplex PCR, and the TCRdb table lists in-frame clones only, not all of them. Among about 72,000 clones, about four fifths were seen once, and the ten largest hold 1.9%. The sample taken for sequencing was PBMCs. The receptor set was obtained from a man aged 18-30 years in good health and CMV-seronegative.

This chain links TRBV5-1 with TRBJ1-2; 10 bases align to TRBD1. Germline V gives CDR1 SGHRS, CDR2 YFSETQ. CDR3 size: 15 residues. V gave up 3 bases and J gave up 6 bases; unmatched junction bases: 8. CDR3 nucleotides: TGCGCCAGCAGCTCGACAGGGGGCGCGGTGGATGGCTACACCTTC. This translates into CASSSTGGAVDGYTF.

This clone has more than one count but fewer than ten. This sequence joins TRBV13 and TRBJ2-1, with D possibly matching TRBD2 (5 bases). This CDR3 is built from 16 residues. V was shortened by 2 bases and J by 2 bases, with 13 bases between the two germline ends. Germline V gene sequence: CDR1 PRHDT, CDR2 FYEKMQ (reference sequence). The CDR3 here is CASSLRLAATYNEQFF. The DNA for the CDR3 is TGTGCCAGCAGCTTAAGGCTAGCCGCCACCTACAATGAGCAGTTCTTC.

V usage is TRBV28 and J usage is TRBJ2-2; 9 bases are a match to TRBD1. This CDR3 region has 17 residues. Germline CDR1 and CDR2: MDHEN and SYDVKM. Trimming took 8 bases from V and 4 from J; bases not matched to a gene: 14. This chain's CDR3 is CASHQDRGGLGTGELFF. CDR3 DNA: TGTGCCAGCCACCAAGACAGGGGGGGTTTGGGCACCGGGGAGCTGTTTTTT.

This clone was recorded only once. This chain connects TRBV5-4 to TRBJ2-5; 8 bases line up with TRBD1. Losses at the gene ends were 6 bases for V and 6 bases for J; bases not matched to a gene: 7. The CDR3 length is 13 residues. Germline assignment: CDR1 SGHNT and CDR2 YYREEE (reference sequence). CDR3 nucleotides: TGTGCCAGCACCTGGACAGGGAAGAAGACCCAGTACTTC. It yields the protein CASTWTGKKTQYF. The variable domain in full, with the rest retrieved from reference TRBV5-4 and TRBJ2-5, is ETGVTQSPTHLIKTRGQQVTLRCSSQSGHNTVSWYQQALGQGPQFIFQYYREEENGRGNFPPRFSGLQFPNYSSELNVNALELDDSALYLCASTWTGKKTQYFGPGTRLLVL.

The chain joins TRBV4-1 to TRBJ2-7, with 13 nucleotides matching TRBD2. Losses at the gene ends were 4 bases for V and 5 bases for J; bases not matched to a gene: 14. There are 18 residues in the CDR3. Germline V gene data show CDR1 as MGHRA and CDR2 as YSYEKL. CDR3 coding DNA: TGCGCCAGCAGCCGAAGACTAGCGGGAGGCCCCGGGAGCAACGAGCAGTACTTC. Translation: CASSRRLAGGPGSNEQYF.

The rearrangement uses TRBV15 and TRBJ2-1; 7 bases align to TRBD2. Germline loops: CDR1 LNHNV, CDR2 YYDKDF (reference sequence). This CDR3 region has 16 residues. V shed 1 base and J 9 bases; nucleotides not matched to a gene: 12. For the CDR3, the DNA is TGTGCCACCAGCAGAGGAACGGGAGGCTCGTCTAGTGAGCAGTTCTTC. Its translation is CATSRGTGGSSSEQFF. The variable domain in full, with the rest retrieved from reference TRBV15 and TRBJ2-1, is DAMVIQNPRYQVTQFGKPVTLSCSQTLNHNVMYWYQQKSSQAPKLLFHYYDKDFNNEADTPDNFQSRRPNTSFCFLDIRSPGLGDTAMYLCATSRGTGGSSSEQFFGPGTRLTVL.

The CDR3 DNA sequence: TGCGCCAGCAGCCATCCCGCAGGGGGCGCCGTGGGAGAGCAGTACTTC. Translated, it gives CASSHPAGGAVGEQYF. The chain joins TRBV4-1 to TRBJ2-7; 8 bases match TRBD1. The CDR3 has 16 residues. The germline CDR1 and CDR2 sequences are MGHRA and YSYEKL. Trimming took 3 bases from V and 7 from J; bases not matched to a gene: 14.

The chain employs TRBV9 and TRBJ2-5; 8 bases line up with TRBD2. J lost 4 bases, V lost 3 bases, and 14 bases had no gene match. The CDR3 length is 17 residues. CDR1 and CDR2 from the germline V gene are SGDLS and YYNGEE. The CDR3 here is CASSAGTGTRVTETQYF. CDR3 nucleotides: TGTGCCAGCAGCGCGGGAACCGGGACTAGGGTCACAGAGACCCAGTACTTC.

In its sample, this clone was seen once. The rearrangement links TRBV2 to TRBJ1-1; 7 bases agree with TRBD1. Germline V gene sequence: CDR1 SNHLY, CDR2 FYNNEI. The J segment lost 1 base and the V segment lost 6 bases, leaving 11 bases of the junction unmatched. The CDR3 spans 16 residues. The DNA for the CDR3 is TGTGCCAGCAGCGTTTCGTGGGGACAGCAGAACACTGAAGCTTTCTTT. Translation: CASSVSWGQQNTEAFF.

The V gene is TRBV11-2, the J gene TRBJ2-3, with D perhaps TRBD2 (6 bases). Germline CDR1 reads SGHAT; CDR2 reads FQNNGV. The V and J ends lost 1 base and 4 bases respectively, with 9 bases between them. CDR3 length: 14 residues. The DNA of the CDR3 is TGTGCCAGCAGCTTAGCGGGGGAAGCAGATACGCAGTATTTT. Translation gives CASSLAGEADTQYF.

V and J are TRBV5-1 and TRBJ1-4; the match to TRBD1 covers 8 bases. This CDR3 has 14 residues. J was trimmed by 8 bases and V by 3 bases; bases with no gene match: 6. Per the germline V gene, CDR1 is SGHRS and CDR2 is YFSETQ. As DNA, the CDR3 is TGCGCCAGCAGCTCGGACAGGGAAAGGGAAAAACTGTTTTTT. Translating it yields CASSSDREREKLFF.

This chain uses TRBV5-5 with TRBJ1-5; D is undetermined. Germline CDR1 is SGHKS and CDR2 is YYEKEE (reference sequence). V was clipped by 4 bases and J by 1 base, with 21 bases between them. The CDR3 is made up of 18 amino acids. CDR3 bases: TGTGCCAGCAGCCTCTTCTTCCAGACCGTCGGGAGCAATCAGCCCCAGCATTTT. It translates to CASSLFFQTVGSNQPQHF.